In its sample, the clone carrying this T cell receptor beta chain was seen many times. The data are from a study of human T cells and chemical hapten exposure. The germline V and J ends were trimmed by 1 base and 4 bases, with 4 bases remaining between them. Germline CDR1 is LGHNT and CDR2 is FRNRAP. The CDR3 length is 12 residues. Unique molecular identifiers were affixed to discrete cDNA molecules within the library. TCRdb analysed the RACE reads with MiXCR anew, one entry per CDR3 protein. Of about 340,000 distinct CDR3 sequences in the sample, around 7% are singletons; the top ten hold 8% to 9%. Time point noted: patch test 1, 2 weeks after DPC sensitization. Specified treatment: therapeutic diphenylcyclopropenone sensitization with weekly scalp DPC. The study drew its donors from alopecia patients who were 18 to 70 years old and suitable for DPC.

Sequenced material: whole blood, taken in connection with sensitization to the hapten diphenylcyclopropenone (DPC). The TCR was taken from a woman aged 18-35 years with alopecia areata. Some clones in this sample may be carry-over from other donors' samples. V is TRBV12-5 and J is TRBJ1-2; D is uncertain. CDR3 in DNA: TGTGCTAGTGGTTTGGAGGGCTATGGCTACACCTTC. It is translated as CASGLEGYGYTF. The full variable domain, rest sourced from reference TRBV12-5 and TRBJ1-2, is DARVTQTPRHKVTEMGQEVTMRCQPILGHNTVFWYRQTMMQGLELLAYFRNRAPLDDSGMPKDRFSAEMPDATLATLKIQPSEPRDSAVYFCASGLEGYGYTFGSGTRLTVV.